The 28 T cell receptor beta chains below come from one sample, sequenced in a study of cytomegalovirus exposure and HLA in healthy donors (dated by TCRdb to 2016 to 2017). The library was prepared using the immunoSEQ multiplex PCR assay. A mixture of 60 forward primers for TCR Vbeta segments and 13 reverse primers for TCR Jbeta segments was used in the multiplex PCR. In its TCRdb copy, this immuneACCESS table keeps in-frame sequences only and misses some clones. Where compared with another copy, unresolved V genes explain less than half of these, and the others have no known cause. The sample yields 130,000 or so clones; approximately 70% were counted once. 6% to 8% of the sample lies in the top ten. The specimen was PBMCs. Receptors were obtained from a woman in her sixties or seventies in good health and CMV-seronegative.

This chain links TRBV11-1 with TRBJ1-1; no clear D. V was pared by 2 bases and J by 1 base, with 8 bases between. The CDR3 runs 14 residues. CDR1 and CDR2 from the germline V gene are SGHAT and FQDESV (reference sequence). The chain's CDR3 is CASSLLGGNTEAFF. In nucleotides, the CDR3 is TGTGCCAGCAGCTTACTCGGAGGGAACACTGAAGCTTTCTTT.

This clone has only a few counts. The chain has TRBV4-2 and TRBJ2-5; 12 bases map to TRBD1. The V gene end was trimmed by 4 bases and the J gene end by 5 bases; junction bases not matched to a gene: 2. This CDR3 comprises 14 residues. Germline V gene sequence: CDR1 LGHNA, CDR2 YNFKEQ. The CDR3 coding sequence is TGTGCCAGCAGCCGGGACAGGGGGCGTGAGACCCAGTACTTC. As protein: CASSRDRGRETQYF.

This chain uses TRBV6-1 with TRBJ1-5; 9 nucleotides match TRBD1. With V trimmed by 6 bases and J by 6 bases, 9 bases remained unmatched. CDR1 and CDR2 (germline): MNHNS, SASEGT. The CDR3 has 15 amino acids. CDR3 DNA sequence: TGTGCCAGCAGAACCGGACAGGGGCGACCTCAGCCCCAGCATTTT. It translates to CASRTGQGRPQPQHF.

DNA of the CDR3: TGCGCCAGCAGCTTGTCACAGGTAGACCAAGAGACCCAGTACTTC. The encoded protein is CASSLSQVDQETQYF. The chain carries TRBV5-1 and TRBJ2-5; D is perhaps TRBD1 (5 bases). From germline, CDR1 is SGHRS and CDR2 YFSETQ. This CDR3 contains 15 residues. Trimming shortened V by 1 base and J by 0 bases, and 10 bases separated the two germline ends.

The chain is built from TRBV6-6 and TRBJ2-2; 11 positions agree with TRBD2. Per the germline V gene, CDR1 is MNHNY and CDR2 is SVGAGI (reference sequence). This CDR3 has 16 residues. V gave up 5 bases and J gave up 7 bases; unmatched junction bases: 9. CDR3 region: CASSQTTSGTGGELFF. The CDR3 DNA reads TGTGCCAGCAGTCAAACGACTAGCGGGACGGGCGGGGAGCTGTTTTTT.

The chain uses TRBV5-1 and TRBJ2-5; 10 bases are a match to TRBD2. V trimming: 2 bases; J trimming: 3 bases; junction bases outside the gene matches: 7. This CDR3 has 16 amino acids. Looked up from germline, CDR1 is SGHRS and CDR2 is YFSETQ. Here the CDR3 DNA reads TGCGCCAGCAGCTTCTCACGGGGGACTAGCGAAGAGACCCAGTACTTC. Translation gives CASSFSRGTSEETQYF. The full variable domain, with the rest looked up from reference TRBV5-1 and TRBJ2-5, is KAGVTQTPRYLIKTRGQQVTLSCSPISGHRSVSWYQQTPGQGLQFLFEYFSETQRNKGNFPGRFSGRQFSNSRSEMNVSTLELGDSALYLCASSFSRGTSEETQYFGPGTRLLVL.

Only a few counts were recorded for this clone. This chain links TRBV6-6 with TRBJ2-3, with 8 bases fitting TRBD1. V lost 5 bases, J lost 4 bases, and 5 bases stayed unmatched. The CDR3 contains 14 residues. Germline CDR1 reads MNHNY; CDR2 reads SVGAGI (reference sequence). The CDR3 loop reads CASSRPGGADTQYF. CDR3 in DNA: TGTGCCAGCAGTCGCCCAGGGGGCGCAGATACGCAGTATTTT.

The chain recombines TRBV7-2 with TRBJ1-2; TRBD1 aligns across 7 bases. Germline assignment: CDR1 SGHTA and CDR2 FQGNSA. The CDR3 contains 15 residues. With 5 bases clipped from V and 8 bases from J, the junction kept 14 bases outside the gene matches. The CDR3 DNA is TGTGCCAGCAGCCGCGAAAATAGGGGGCGTGACGGCTACACCTTC. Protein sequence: CASSRENRGRDGYTF.

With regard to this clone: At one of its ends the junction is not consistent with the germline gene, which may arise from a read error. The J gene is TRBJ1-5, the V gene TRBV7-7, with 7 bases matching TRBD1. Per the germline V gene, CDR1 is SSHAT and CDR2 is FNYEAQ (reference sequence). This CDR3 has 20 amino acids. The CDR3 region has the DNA TGTGCTAGCAGCTTAGTGGTGTTTAGGAGGGGGCTTTTTGGGAATCAGCCCCAGCATTTT. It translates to CASSLVVFRRGLFGNQPQHF.

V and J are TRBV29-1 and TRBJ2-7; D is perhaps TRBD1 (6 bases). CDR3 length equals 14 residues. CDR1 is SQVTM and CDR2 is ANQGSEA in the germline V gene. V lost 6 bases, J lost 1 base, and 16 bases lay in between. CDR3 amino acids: CSVENRDISYEQYF. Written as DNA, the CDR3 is TGCAGCGTCGAGAACCGGGACATATCCTACGAGCAGTACTTC.

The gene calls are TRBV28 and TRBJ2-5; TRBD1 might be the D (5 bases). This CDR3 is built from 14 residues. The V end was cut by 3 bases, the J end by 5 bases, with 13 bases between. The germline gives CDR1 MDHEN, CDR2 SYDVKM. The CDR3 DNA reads TGTGCCAGCAGTTTGGTGGGGCAGGATGAGACCCAGTACTTC. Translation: CASSLVGQDETQYF.

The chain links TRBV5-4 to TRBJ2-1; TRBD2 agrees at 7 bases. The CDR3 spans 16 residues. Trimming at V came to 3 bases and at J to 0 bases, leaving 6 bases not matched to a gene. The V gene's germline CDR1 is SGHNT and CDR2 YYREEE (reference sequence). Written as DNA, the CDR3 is TGTGCCAGCAGCTCTGGGGGGGTATTCTCCTACAATGAGCAGTTCTTC. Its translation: CASSSGGVFSYNEQFF.

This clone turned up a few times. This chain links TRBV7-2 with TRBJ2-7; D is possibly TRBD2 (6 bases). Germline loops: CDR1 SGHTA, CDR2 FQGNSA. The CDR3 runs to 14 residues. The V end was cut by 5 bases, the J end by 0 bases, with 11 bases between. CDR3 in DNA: TGTGCCAGCAGCCCGTTGGACTACTCCTACGAGCAGTACTTC. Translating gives CASSPLDYSYEQYF.

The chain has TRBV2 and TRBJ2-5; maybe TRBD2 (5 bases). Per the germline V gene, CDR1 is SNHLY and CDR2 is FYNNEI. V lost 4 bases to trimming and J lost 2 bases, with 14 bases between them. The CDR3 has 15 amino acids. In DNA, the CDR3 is TGTGCCAGCAGTGGGGCTAGCCTAACTCAAGAGACCCAGTACTTC. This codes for CASSGASLTQETQYF.

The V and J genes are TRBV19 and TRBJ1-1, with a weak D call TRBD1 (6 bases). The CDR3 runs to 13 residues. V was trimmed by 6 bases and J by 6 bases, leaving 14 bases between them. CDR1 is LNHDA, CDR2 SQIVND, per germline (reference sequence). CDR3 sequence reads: CASRLDRPPEAFF. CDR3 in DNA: TGTGCCAGTAGGCTAGACAGGCCCCCTGAAGCTTTCTTT.

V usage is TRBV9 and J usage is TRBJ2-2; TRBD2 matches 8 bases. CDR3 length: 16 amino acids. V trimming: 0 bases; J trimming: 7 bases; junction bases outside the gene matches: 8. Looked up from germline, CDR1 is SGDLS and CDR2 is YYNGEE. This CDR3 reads CASSVDGGGLVGELFF. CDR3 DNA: TGTGCCAGCAGCGTAGATGGCGGGGGGCTGGTCGGGGAGCTGTTTTTT. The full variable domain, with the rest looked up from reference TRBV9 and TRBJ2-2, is DSGVTQTPKHLITATGQRVTLRCSPRSGDLSVYWYQQSLDQGLQFLIQYYNGEERAKGNILERFSAQQFPDLHSELNLSSLELGDSALYFCASSVDGGGLVGELFFGEGSRLTVL.

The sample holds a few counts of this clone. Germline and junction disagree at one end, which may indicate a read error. CDR3 sequence: CASSQDLGRDRHF. The CDR3 nucleotides read TGCGCCAGCAGCCAAGATCTCGGCCGGGACAGGCACTTC. V is TRBV4-3 and J is TRBJ2-7; 8 nucleotides match TRBD1. CDR3 length: 13 residues. Germline V gives CDR1 LGHNA, CDR2 YSLEER.

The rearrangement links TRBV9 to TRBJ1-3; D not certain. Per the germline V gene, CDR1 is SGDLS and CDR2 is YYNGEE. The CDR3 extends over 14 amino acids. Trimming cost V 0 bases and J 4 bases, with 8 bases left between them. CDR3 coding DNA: TGTGCCAGCAGCGTAGACTCCCTGGGAAACACCATATATTTT. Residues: CASSVDSLGNTIYF.

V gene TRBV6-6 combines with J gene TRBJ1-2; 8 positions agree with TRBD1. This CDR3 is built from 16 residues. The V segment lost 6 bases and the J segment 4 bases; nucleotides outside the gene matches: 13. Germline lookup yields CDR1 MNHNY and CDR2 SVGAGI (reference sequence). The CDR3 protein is CASSSHSDRAVYGYTF. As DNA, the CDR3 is TGTGCCAGCAGCTCCCACTCGGACAGGGCCGTCTATGGCTACACCTTC.

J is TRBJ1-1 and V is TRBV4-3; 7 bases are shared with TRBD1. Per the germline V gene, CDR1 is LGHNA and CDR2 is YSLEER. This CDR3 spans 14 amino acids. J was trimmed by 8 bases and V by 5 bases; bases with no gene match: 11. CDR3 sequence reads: CASSYNQGEVEAFF. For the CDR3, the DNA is TGCGCCAGCAGCTACAATCAGGGGGAGGTAGAAGCTTTCTTT.

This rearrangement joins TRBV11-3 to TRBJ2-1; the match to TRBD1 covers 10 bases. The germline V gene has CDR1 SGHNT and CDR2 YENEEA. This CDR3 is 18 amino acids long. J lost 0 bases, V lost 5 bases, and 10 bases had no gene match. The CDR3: CASSAETGTGDSYNEQFF. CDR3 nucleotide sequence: TGTGCCAGCAGCGCAGAAACCGGGACAGGGGACTCCTACAATGAGCAGTTCTTC.

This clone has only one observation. The chain's CDR3 is CASSLIAGSTGELFF. DNA for the CDR3: TGTGCCAGCAGTTTAATAGCGGGCTCCACCGGGGAGCTGTTTTTT. V and J are TRBV27 and TRBJ2-2; TRBD2 matches 7 bases. Germline V gene data show CDR1 as MNHEY and CDR2 as SMNVEV (reference sequence). CDR3 length: 15 amino acids. V shed 2 bases and J 4 bases; nucleotides not matched to a gene: 4.

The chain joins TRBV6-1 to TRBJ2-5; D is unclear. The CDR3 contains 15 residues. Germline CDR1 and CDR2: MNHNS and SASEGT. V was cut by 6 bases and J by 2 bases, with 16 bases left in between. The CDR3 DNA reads TGTGCCAGCAGGGCGGAAACACTAAAACAAGAGACCCAGTACTTC. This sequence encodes CASRAETLKQETQYF.

The CDR3 spells CASSDPEGGRNLLNTEAFF. The DNA for the CDR3 is TGTGCCAGCAGTGACCCTGAAGGGGGACGGAACCTCTTGAACACTGAAGCTTTCTTT. J is TRBJ1-1 and V is TRBV6-4; possibly TRBD1 for D (6 bases). Germline V gene data show CDR1 as MRHNA and CDR2 as SNTAGT. This CDR3 contains 19 residues. Trimming stripped 2 bases from V and 0 bases from J, with 22 bases between.

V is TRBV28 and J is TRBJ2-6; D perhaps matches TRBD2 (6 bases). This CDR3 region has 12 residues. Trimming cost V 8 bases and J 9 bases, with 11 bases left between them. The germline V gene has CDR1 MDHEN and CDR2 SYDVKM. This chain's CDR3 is CASGMRGNVLTF. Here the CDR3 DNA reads TGTGCCAGCGGGATGCGGGGCAACGTCCTGACTTTC.

For the CDR3, the DNA is TGCGCCAGCACCCCGGTGGAGGGAGGTAATCAGCCCCAGCATTTT. The encoded protein is CASTPVEGGNQPQHF. The chain couples TRBV4-1 to TRBJ1-5; D gene unclear. The CDR3 length is 15 residues. Trimming removed 7 bases at V and 4 bases at J, with 17 bases between. Germline values: CDR1 MGHRA, CDR2 YSYEKL.

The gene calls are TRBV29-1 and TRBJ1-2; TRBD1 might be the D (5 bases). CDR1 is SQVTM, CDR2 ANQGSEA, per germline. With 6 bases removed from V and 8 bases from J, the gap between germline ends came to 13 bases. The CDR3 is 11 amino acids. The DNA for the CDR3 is TGCAGCGTGGGGACGGGGGGGGGCTACACCTTC. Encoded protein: CSVGTGGGYTF.

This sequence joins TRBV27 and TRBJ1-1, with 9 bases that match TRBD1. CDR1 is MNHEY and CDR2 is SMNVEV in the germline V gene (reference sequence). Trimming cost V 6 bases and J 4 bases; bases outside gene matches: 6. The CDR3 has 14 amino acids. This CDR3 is CASRRDRVSTEAFF. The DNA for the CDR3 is TGTGCCAGCAGAAGGGACAGGGTGAGCACTGAAGCTTTCTTT.